This is a list of T cell receptor beta chains from one sample in a study of cytomegalovirus exposure and HLA in healthy donors. Sequenced by immunoSEQ multiplex PCR; TCRdb stores in-frame clones only, minus some. The sample data list more than 130,000 clones. Specimen: PBMCs. The source is a man aged 35-49 years in good health and CMV-seronegative. Both conserved end residues are part of each CDR3. The D gene is left open where the match is weak.

v_gene	len	j_gene	d_gene	CDR3nt	CDR3aa
TRBV5-6	17	TRBJ2-3	TRBD1	TGTGCCAGCAGCTTTACCCGACAGGGGGTCGGCACAGATACGCAGTATTTT	CASSFTRQGVGTDTQYF
TRBV15	18	TRBJ2-3	TRBD2	TGTGCCACCAGCAGAGGGCCTACGACTAGCGGGGACGGGGATACGCAGTATTTT	CATSRGPTTSGDGDTQYF
TRBV6-5	15	TRBJ2-2	TRBD1	TGTGCCAGCAGTCAGACAGGGTCAGTCACCGGGGAGCTGTTTTTT	CASSQTGSVTGELFF
TRBV5-1	15	TRBJ1-2	.	TGCGCCAGCAGCTTGGCCGGAGGAGGAGGCTATGGCTACACCTTC	CASSLAGGGGYGYTF
TRBV5-1	16	TRBJ2-7	TRBD1	TGCGCCAGCAGCTCGTTAGACAGGGGGTCGATTTACGAGCAGTACTTC	CASSSLDRGSIYEQYF
TRBV5-4	14	TRBJ2-3	TRBD2	TGTGCCAGCAGCTTTACTAGCGGCACAGATACGCAGTATTTT	CASSFTSGTDTQYF
TRBV5-1	16	TRBJ2-7	TRBD1	TGCGCCAGCAGCTTGGCCGGGACAGGGGTCCCCCACGAGCAGTACTTC	CASSLAGTGVPHEQYF
TRBV6-6	13	TRBJ1-1	TRBD1	TGTGCCAGCAGCCTGGACAGGGACACTGAAGCTTTCTTT	CASSLDRDTEAFF
TRBV5-1	15	TRBJ2-2	TRBD1	TGCGCCAGCAGCTGGGAGACAGGGCCAAGAGGGGAGCTGTTTTTT	CASSWETGPRGELFF
TRBV14	15	TRBJ2-7	.	TGTGCCAGCAGCTCCTCGAACAGGGCTCGCTACGAGCAGTACTTC	CASSSSNRARYEQYF
TRBV6-1	12	TRBJ1-2	.	TGTGCCAGCAGTGCAGCTAACTATGGCTACACCTTC	CASSAANYGYTF
TRBV6-4	15	TRBJ2-1	TRBD2	TGTGCCAGCAGCGGGACTAGCGGGGGGTCGGATGAGCAGTTCTTC	CASSGTSGGSDEQFF
TRBV18	15	TRBJ2-1	TRBD1	TGTGCCAGCCTCTCACAGGGGATATCCTACAATGAGCAGTTCTTC	CASLSQGISYNEQFF
TRBV19	14	TRBJ1-5	.	TGTGCCAGTAGTATTGAGGATTCCAATCAGCCCCAGCATTTT	CASSIEDSNQPQHF
TRBV9	16	TRBJ2-3	TRBD1	TGTGCCAGCAGCGTTAGGGACAGGGGGCACTCCGATACGCAGTATTTT	CASSVRDRGHSDTQYF
TRBV6-5	14	TRBJ2-7	TRBD2	TGTGCCAGCAGCCCGAGCGGGGGCTCCTACGAGCAGTACTTC	CASSPSGGSYEQYF
TRBV4-3	15	TRBJ2-7	TRBD2	TGCGCCAGCAGCCAAGATAGGACTAGCGGATACGAGCAGTACTTC	CASSQDRTSGYEQYF
TRBV6-5	14	TRBJ2-7	TRBD2	TGTGCCAGCAGTTATAGTGCGGGGGTAGGGGAGCAGTACTTC	CASSYSAGVGEQYF
TRBV5-4	16	TRBJ1-1	TRBD1	TGTGCCAGCAGCTTGGATGCAGGGGGAAGGAACACTGAAGCTTTCTTT	CASSLDAGGRNTEAFF
TRBV9	19	TRBJ2-3	TRBD2	TGTGCCAGCAGCCCGGTCCCGGGACTAGCGGGGTTCAACACAGATACGCAGTATTTT	CASSPVPGLAGFNTDTQYF
TRBV6-6	13	TRBJ1-2	TRBD1	TGTGCCAGCAGTTACTCGACAGGGTTAGGCTACACCTTC	CASSYSTGLGYTF
TRBV4-3	16	TRBJ2-7	TRBD2	TGCGCCAGCAGCCCCACGGGACTAGCGGACGTTGACGAGCAGTACTTC	CASSPTGLADVDEQYF
TRBV5-1	15	TRBJ1-1	.	TGCGCCAGCAGCTCCGGGGGCGGGGGGTGGACTGAAGCTTTCTTT	CASSSGGGGWTEAFF
TRBV9	13	TRBJ2-3	TRBD1	TGTGCCAGCAACAGGGGGCAAGGAGATACGCAGTATTTT	CASNRGQGDTQYF
TRBV7-9	15	TRBJ1-2	.	TGTGCCAGCAGCTTAGCGCGGTTAAGCTTTTATGGCTACACCTTC	CASSLARLSFYGYTF
TRBV7-2	15	TRBJ1-4	.	TGTGCCAGCAGCTTAGGTGGGGGAGGGTATGAAAAACTGTTTTTT	CASSLGGGGYEKLFF